The 3 T cell receptor beta chains presented below share a single source sample, sequenced in a study of shared clonotypes between healthy human individuals. The assay was immunoSEQ multiplex PCR, and TCRdb's table has in-frame clones only and misses some. The sample records about 2.4 million clones, roughly 93% being singletons. Specimen: naive CD4+ T cells from PBMCs. Sample subset: CD45RA+ positively selected. The receptors stem from a man between 18 and 35 years old in good health. Some clones in this sample may be carry-over from other donors' samples.

The gene calls are TRBV9 and TRBJ2-1; TRBD2 aligns across 10 bases. In germline, CDR1 is SGDLS, CDR2 YYNGEE. This CDR3 comprises 16 residues. The V gene end was trimmed by 4 bases and the J gene end by 3 bases; junction bases not matched to a gene: 7. DNA of the CDR3: TGTGCCAGCAGCACGCAACTAGCGGGGCTCTACAATGAGCAGTTCTTC. Its translation is CASSTQLAGLYNEQFF.

The genes are TRBV6-6 and TRBJ2-7, with a weak D call TRBD1 (5 bases). Germline V CDR1 and CDR2: MNHNY, SVGAGI (reference sequence). CDR3 length equals 13 residues. V was pared by 2 bases and J by 7 bases, with 12 bases between. The chain's CDR3 is CASSYDSLGEQYF. The CDR3 region has the DNA TGTGCCAGCAGTTACGACAGCCTCGGGGAGCAGTACTTC.

On this clone itself: Additional DNA sequences in this sample encode the identical CDR3. The rearrangement links TRBV5-1 to TRBJ2-3; tentative D call: TRBD2 (5 bases). The ends were cut back, 0 bases at V and 4 bases at J, with 9 bases in the middle. This CDR3 has 14 residues. The germline CDR1 and CDR2 sequences are SGHRS and YFSETQ. The CDR3 DNA reads TGCGCCAGCAGCTTGGGAGGGCTTGCAGATACGCAGTATTTT. Its translation is CASSLGGLADTQYF.